These 30 T cell receptor beta chains share one sample of origin, sequenced in a study of blood T cells in healthy people across ages. A second roughly 6 to 11 cycle PCR used barcoded and J-beta primers. Each CDR3 protein gets one entry after TCRdb re-called the 5' RACE reads with MiXCR. The repertoire holds about 1.7 million distinct CDR3 sequences, roughly 27% seen once, with 7% to 9% in the top ten. The sequencing input was blood. Receptors originate from a woman in her 30s in good health.

The V call is TRBV7-2, the J call TRBJ2-7; 9 nucleotides agree with TRBD2. The V segment lost 9 bases and the J segment 2 bases; nucleotides outside the gene matches: 11. CDR3 length: 15 residues. Germline loops: CDR1 SGHTA, CDR2 FQGNSA. Written as DNA, the CDR3 is TGTGCCAGTGCTGCTAGCGGGGTTAGCCCCTACGAGCAGTACTTC. Amino acid sequence: CASAASGVSPYEQYF.

This clonotype was recorded a few times. CDR3 amino acids: CASSLEYLNYNEQFF. The CDR3 DNA reads TGTGCCAGCAGCTTAGAATACCTGAACTACAATGAGCAGTTCTTC. The chain is built from TRBV7-9 and TRBJ2-1, with unresolved D. The CDR3 covers 15 residues. CDR1 and CDR2 from the germline V gene are SEHNR and FQNEAQ (reference sequence). Trimming pared 1 base from V and 3 bases from J, leaving 10 bases between.

This rearrangement joins TRBV10-2 to TRBJ1-1; 7 bases map to TRBD1. J lost 1 base, V lost 6 bases, and 5 bases had no gene match. This CDR3 region has 14 residues. Germline V gene sequence: CDR1 WSHSY, CDR2 SAAADI. The CDR3 spells CASRGTDKNTEAFF. CDR3 DNA: TGCGCCAGCAGGGGGACAGACAAGAACACTGAAGCTTTCTTT.

This clonotype occurred a few times. The CDR3 reads CAISAGTVSYNEQFF. The CDR3 region has the DNA TGTGCCATCAGTGCGGGGACCGTCTCCTACAATGAGCAGTTCTTC. V and J are TRBV10-3 and TRBJ2-1; tentatively, D is TRBD1 or TRBD2 (5 bases each). Germline assignment: CDR1 ENHRY and CDR2 SYGVKD. The germline V and J ends were trimmed by 4 bases and 0 bases, with 10 bases remaining between them. The CDR3 consists of 15 residues.

This clonotype was seen many times. The chain employs TRBV4-1 and TRBJ1-4; possibly TRBD1 for D (5 bases). CDR1 and CDR2 from the germline V gene are MGHRA and YSYEKL. The CDR3 has 13 amino acids. V lost 4 bases and J 8 bases, leaving 11 bases between the germline ends. In DNA, the CDR3 is TGCGCCAGCAGCCGCACCCGGGGGGAAAAACTGTTTTTT. Protein sequence: CASSRTRGEKLFF.

A single count supports this clonotype. The chain is built from TRBV12-3 or TRBV12-4 and TRBJ2-1; D tentatively fits TRBD1 or TRBD2 (6 bases each). CDR3 size: 16 residues. V dropped 4 bases and J dropped 9 bases, with 22 bases sitting between them. The CDR3 here is CASSSPLGEDRGEQFF. DNA of the CDR3: TGTGCCAGCAGTTCCCCCTTGGGGGAGGACAGAGGTGAGCAGTTCTTC.

The table lists this clonotype with many counts. The V gene is TRBV27, the J gene TRBJ2-7, with D tentatively TRBD1 (6 bases). Trimming shortened V by 6 bases and J by 5 bases, and 14 bases separated the two germline ends. The CDR3 is 13 residues long. CDR1 and CDR2 from the germline V gene are MNHEY and SMNVEV (reference sequence). This CDR3 reads CASRPTGNHEQYF. Written as DNA, the CDR3 is TGTGCCAGCAGGCCTACAGGGAACCACGAGCAGTACTTC.

V and J are TRBV2 and TRBJ2-3, with 7 bases lining up with TRBD2. From germline, CDR1 is SNHLY and CDR2 FYNNEI. V trimming: 7 bases; J trimming: 5 bases; junction bases outside the gene matches: 6. The CDR3 is made up of 13 amino acids. For the CDR3, the DNA is TGTGCCAGCATGCGGGAGTACGGAGATACGCAGTATTTT. This sequence encodes CASMREYGDTQYF.

The rearrangement links TRBV20-1 to TRBJ2-1, with 9 bases identical to TRBD2. CDR3 length: 14 residues. CDR1 and CDR2 from the germline V gene are DFQATT and SNEGSKA (reference sequence). Losses at the gene ends were 3 bases for V and 6 bases for J; bases not matched to a gene: 6. The CDR3 reads CSASVAGDGNEQFF. CDR3 DNA sequence: TGCAGTGCTAGTGTAGCGGGGGATGGCAATGAGCAGTTCTTC.

This clonotype was detected a few times. An end of the junction differs from the germline gene, which may be a read error. The rearrangement joins TRBV15 to TRBJ2-1, with 7 positions matching TRBD2. The CDR3 contains 15 residues. CDR1 and CDR2 (germline): LNHNV, YYDKDF (reference sequence). DNA of the CDR3: TGTGCCACCAGCAGCCGGGACTACCGATCGAATGAGCTGTTCTTC. Translating it yields CATSSRDYRSNELFF.

About this clonotype itself: A much larger clone is a single base away; this may be a read error. The rearrangement links TRBV6-5 to TRBJ1-2; 7 bases match TRBD1. After removal of 10 bases from V and 7 bases from J, the junction contained 15 bases not matched to a gene. The CDR3 spans 14 residues. Per the germline V gene, CDR1 is MNHEY and CDR2 is SVGAGI. CDR3 loop: CANGTGVPVAGYTF. As DNA, the CDR3 is TGTGCCAACGGAACAGGGGTGCCAGTGGCTGGCTACACCTTC.

This clonotype was detected only a few times. This chain links TRBV20-1 with TRBJ2-3, with D possibly TRBD1 on 5 matching bases. The CDR3 covers 14 residues. CDR1 and CDR2 (germline): DFQATT, SNEGSKA (reference sequence). Between the trimmed V and J ends, which lost 6 bases and 1 base, there was a span of 14 bases. CDR3 DNA sequence: TGCAGTGCAAGAAGGGGTTACGGCACAGATACGCAGTATTTT. This encodes CSARRGYGTDTQYF.

The chain links TRBV12-3 or TRBV12-4 to TRBJ2-1, with D unresolved. V shed 7 bases and J shed 5 bases, with 15 bases lying between them. The CDR3 is 14 residues long. The CDR3 reads CASTFVIRDNEQFF. CDR3 nucleotide sequence: TGTGCCAGCACTTTCGTCATTCGGGACAATGAGCAGTTCTTC.

The chain has TRBV19 and TRBJ1-5; weak D call: TRBD1 (6 bases). Trimming left V 4 bases short and J 3 bases short, with 16 bases between. The CDR3 totals 16 residues. CDR1 LNHDA and CDR2 SQIVND come from the germline V gene (reference sequence). Written as DNA, the CDR3 is TGTGCCAGTAGTACAATCCTACAGGGTTACAATCAGCCCCAGCATTTT. This codes for CASSTILQGYNQPQHF.

A word on this clonotype: A much bigger clone sits one base away, suggesting this may be a read error. The rearrangement joins TRBV7-9 to TRBJ2-5; D might be TRBD1 or TRBD2, each matching 5 bases. The end of the DNA aligns better with TRBJ2-7, so the J call may be wrong. The germline V gene encodes CDR1 SEHNR and CDR2 FQNEAQ (reference sequence). The CDR3 extends over 14 amino acids. The CDR3 DNA reads TGTGCCAGCAGCCCCGGGATAGGGGCCGACGAGCAGTACTTC. Translation gives CASSPGIGADEQYF.

This clonotype was detected many times. The chain employs TRBV10-3 and TRBJ2-1; perhaps TRBD1 as D (6 bases). The CDR3 is made up of 15 amino acids. Germline V gives CDR1 ENHRY, CDR2 SYGVKD. V shed 3 bases and J shed 2 bases, with 11 bases lying between them. CDR3 residues: CAISDRAGAYNEQFF. For the CDR3, the DNA is TGTGCCATCAGTGATCGGGCAGGGGCCTACAATGAGCAGTTCTTC.

This clonotype showed up just a few times. V usage is TRBV2 and J usage is TRBJ2-1; the match to TRBD2 covers 8 bases. This CDR3 has 14 residues. Germline CDR1 reads SNHLY; CDR2 reads FYNNEI. Trimming at V came to 9 bases and at J to 2 bases, leaving 6 bases not matched to a gene. DNA of the CDR3: TGTGCCAGGGGCCCGGGGGGGCCCTACAATGAGCAGTTCTTC. Protein: CARGPGGPYNEQFF.

A few counts support this clonotype. J is TRBJ2-3 and V is TRBV10-3; TRBD2 is a possible D gene (6 bases). V was cut by 3 bases and J by 4 bases, with 11 bases left in between. CDR1 and CDR2 (germline): ENHRY, SYGVKD. This CDR3 contains 14 residues. This CDR3 is CAISEGGTSDTQYF. DNA for the CDR3: TGTGCCATCAGTGAAGGTGGGACTTCAGATACGCAGTATTTT.

The J gene is TRBJ1-1, the V gene TRBV6-1; D is unresolved. From germline, CDR1 is MNHNS and CDR2 SASEGT. The CDR3 consists of 15 residues. With 1 base removed from V and 1 base from J, the gap between germline ends came to 10 bases. The CDR3 nucleotides read TGTGCCAGCAGTGAAGTTTACACGACGAACACTGAAGCTTTCTTT. Its translation is CASSEVYTTNTEAFF.

The chain uses TRBV20-1 and TRBJ2-1; 8 bases match TRBD2. Germline V lookup: CDR1 DFQATT, CDR2 SNEGSKA (reference sequence). Unmatched junction bases numbered 11, after V lost 0 bases and J lost 10 bases. The CDR3 runs to 15 residues. CDR3 sequence (DNA): TGCAGTGCTAGAGATAAAAGTGCGGGGGGCTACGAGCAGTTCTTC. The encoded protein is CSARDKSAGGYEQFF.

The V gene is TRBV5-1, the J gene TRBJ2-5, with 9 bases aligning to TRBD1. The CDR3 length is 14 residues. J was trimmed by 4 bases and V by 5 bases; bases with no gene match: 6. Germline CDR1 reads SGHRS; CDR2 reads YFSETQ. CDR3 in amino acids: CASRQGAQGETQYF. Here the CDR3 DNA reads TGCGCCAGCAGACAGGGGGCGCAGGGAGAGACCCAGTACTTC.

This clonotype was seen at least ten times. This chain uses TRBV24-1 with TRBJ2-4; 7 positions agree with TRBD2. V shed 3 bases, J shed 7 bases, and the junction held 20 bases outside the gene matches. There are 19 residues in the CDR3. The V gene's germline CDR1 is KGHDR and CDR2 SFDVKD. This CDR3 reads CATSDPLPEQREVSNIQYF. CDR3 DNA sequence: TGTGCCACCAGTGATCCACTCCCGGAACAGCGGGAAGTGTCTAACATTCAGTACTTC.

The chain is built from TRBV7-9 and TRBJ1-4; the D gene is possibly TRBD1 (5 bases). V shed 2 bases and J shed 8 bases, with 12 bases lying between them. From germline, CDR1 is SEHNR and CDR2 FQNEAQ (reference sequence). This CDR3 region has 14 residues. In DNA form, the CDR3 reads TGTGCCAGCAGCTTACAGGGTGAGGAAGAAAAACTGTTTTTT. Amino acids: CASSLQGEEEKLFF.

This clonotype was seen more than once but under ten times. The V and J genes are TRBV30 and TRBJ2-1; D gene unclear. Trimming took off 0 bases at V and 4 bases at J, with 16 bases between the two ends. CDR1 and CDR2 (germline): GTSNPN, SVGIG (reference sequence). The CDR3 has 16 residues. CDR3 sequence (DNA): TGTGCCTGGAGTGTTGTTGGCTATCCACAGTACAATGAGCAGTTCTTC. Translation: CAWSVVGYPQYNEQFF.

The chain recombines TRBV20-1 with TRBJ2-1; 7 bases match TRBD2. The CDR3 length is 13 residues. Per the germline V gene, CDR1 is DFQATT and CDR2 is SNEGSKA (reference sequence). The V and J ends lost 5 bases and 10 bases, in that order; junction bases with no gene match: 11. In DNA, the CDR3 is TGCAGTGCTGGGAGCGGGGAGTTCTACGAGCAGTTCTTC. Protein product: CSAGSGEFYEQFF.

On this clonotype: The junction departs from the called germline gene at one end, perhaps through a read error. This chain uses TRBV7-2 with TRBJ2-7, with 7 bases identical to TRBD1. CDR1 is SGHTA, CDR2 FQGNSA, per germline. The CDR3 runs 15 residues. CDR3 region: CAGSPDRALSHEQYF. Here the CDR3 DNA reads TGTGCCGGCAGTCCTGACAGGGCATTATCCCACGAGCAGTACTTC.

The chain combines TRBV12-3 or TRBV12-4 with TRBJ1-5; TRBD1 aligns across 7 bases. Unmatched junction bases numbered 12, after V lost 6 bases and J lost 7 bases. CDR3 size: 15 residues. CDR3 sequence (DNA): TGTGCCAGCAGCCCCGGACAGGCAGCTTGGCAGCCCCAGCATTTT. It translates to CASSPGQAAWQPQHF.

The table lists this clonotype with a few counts. The chain employs TRBV5-6 and TRBJ2-1, with 10 positions matching TRBD2. The V gene end was trimmed by 0 bases and the J gene end by 4 bases; junction bases not matched to a gene: 7. CDR1 SGHDT and CDR2 YYEEEE come from the germline V gene. CDR3 size: 17 residues. This chain's CDR3 is CASSLAGAGGQYNEQFF. CDR3 coding DNA: TGTGCCAGCAGCTTGGCCGGAGCGGGAGGGCAGTACAATGAGCAGTTCTTC.

This chain connects TRBV28 to TRBJ2-7; D uncertain. The CDR3 consists of 16 residues. The V gene lost 5 bases and the J gene lost 4 bases, with 21 bases spanning the gap. Germline CDR1 is MDHEN and CDR2 is SYDVKM. The DNA for the CDR3 is TGTGCCAGCAGTCCCCCCGGGTCTTCCCTTTCATACGAGCAGTACTTC. Residues: CASSPPGSSLSYEQYF.

The gene calls are TRBV6-1 and TRBJ1-5, with a weak D call TRBD1 (6 bases). CDR3 size: 16 residues. With 2 bases removed from V and 1 base from J, the gap between germline ends came to 12 bases. Germline CDR1 is MNHNS and CDR2 is SASEGT. CDR3 region: CASSERGGVSNQPQHF. The CDR3 DNA reads TGTGCCAGCAGTGAAAGGGGGGGGGTGAGCAATCAGCCCCAGCATTTT.